This T cell receptor beta chain appears in the sequencing data of a study of blood T cell repertoires in COVID-19. Study-wide context: Both acute and convalescent COVID-19 samples were obtained from the United States, Italy and Spain. The cDNA or gDNA used as material had been derived from T cells, B-cell-depleted T cells, or PBMCs.

CDR1 is ENHRY, CDR2 SYGVKD, per germline. The CDR3 has 14 residues. V lost 8 bases, J lost 2 bases, and 5 bases stayed unmatched. In the original analysis: Nucleated cell counts were estimated from reference gene primer amplification. This table comes from immunoSEQ multiplex PCR, and its TCRdb copy is limited to in-frame clones, with some not included. That table furnishes V, J and clone size, whereas the DNA furnished D and trimming. The sample shows about 150,000 clones, approximately 86% of them seen only once. The sequence was collected from a woman in her seventies with acute or convalescent COVID-19. J is TRBJ2-3 and V is TRBV10-3; TRBD2 matches 9 bases. The source material was peripheral blood. The CDR3, as DNA: TGTGCCATCGGCGGGGGGGGCCACACAGATACGCAGTATTTT. This translates into CAIGGGGHTDTQYF.